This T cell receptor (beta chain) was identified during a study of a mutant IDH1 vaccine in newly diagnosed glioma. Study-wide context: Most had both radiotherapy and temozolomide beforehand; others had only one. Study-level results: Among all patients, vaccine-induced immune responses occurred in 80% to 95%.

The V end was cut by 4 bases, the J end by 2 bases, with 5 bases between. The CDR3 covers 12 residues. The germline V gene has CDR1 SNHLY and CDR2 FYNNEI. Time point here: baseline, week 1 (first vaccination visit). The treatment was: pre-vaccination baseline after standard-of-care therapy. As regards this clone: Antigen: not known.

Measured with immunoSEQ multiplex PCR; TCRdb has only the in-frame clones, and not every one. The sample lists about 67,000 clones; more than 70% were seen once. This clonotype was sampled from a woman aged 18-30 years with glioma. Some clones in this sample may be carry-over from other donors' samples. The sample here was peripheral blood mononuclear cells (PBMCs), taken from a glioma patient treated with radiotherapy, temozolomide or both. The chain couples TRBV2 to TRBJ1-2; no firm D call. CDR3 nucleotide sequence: TGTGCCAGCAGTGCCGACAACTATGGCTACACCTTC. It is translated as CASSADNYGYTF.